These 9 T cell receptor beta chains originate from one sample sequenced in a study of beta chain features in type 1 diabetes (dated by TCRdb to 2016 to 2019). Overall results and qualifications from the work: In all four CD4+ subsets, TCRB CDR3 length was moderately but significantly shorter in type 1 diabetes patients.

To prepare the library, the immunoSEQ multiplex PCR assay was applied. The entire amount of isolated RNA was reverse transcribed using the High Capacity cDNA Reverse Transcription Kit, so the sequenced TCRB transcripts were expressed ones. TCRdb took over this immuneACCESS table, retaining in-frame rearrangements with V and J assigned. Such tables are incomplete; in checked studies, under half of the missing clones stem from an unresolved V gene, and the remainder is unexplained. The sample table shows some 160,000 clones, and about 9% are seen once. The ten largest make up about 0.75% of the sample. Their target antigens are unknown. Sequenced material: central memory CD4+ T cells from blood. Receptors originate from a woman in her twenties or thirties with type 1 diabetes.

The chain has TRBV7-9 and TRBJ1-2; D gene ambiguous. Germline CDR1 and CDR2: SEHNR and FQNEAQ (reference sequence). V was shortened by 0 bases and J by 7 bases, with 6 bases between the two germline ends. This CDR3 is built from 12 residues. This CDR3 is CASSLAIGGYTF. Here the CDR3 DNA reads TGTGCCAGCAGCTTAGCGATCGGTGGCTACACCTTC.

The chain joins TRBV7-8 to TRBJ1-1; D gene ambiguous. The V and J ends lost 2 bases and 5 bases respectively, with 18 bases between them. Germline V gives CDR1 SGHVS, CDR2 FQNEAQ. This CDR3 comprises 16 residues. CDR3 region: CASSLNPPGFETEAFF. DNA for the CDR3: TGTGCCAGCAGCTTAAATCCCCCGGGGTTTGAGACTGAAGCTTTCTTT.

The chain has TRBV27 and TRBJ2-1, with a possible D match to TRBD2 (6 bases). There are 14 residues in the CDR3. The germline V gene encodes CDR1 MNHEY and CDR2 SMNVEV (reference sequence). V was trimmed by 3 bases and J by 7 bases, leaving 13 bases between them. Here the CDR3 reads CASSFRRDYNEQFF. As DNA, the CDR3 is TGTGCCAGCAGTTTTAGGCGGGATTATAATGAGCAGTTCTTC.

This clone was detected only a few times. J is TRBJ2-3 and V is TRBV9; D is unresolved. In germline, CDR1 is SGDLS, CDR2 YYNGEE. The CDR3 contains 15 residues. Trimming left V 3 bases short and J 4 bases short, with 15 bases between. CDR3 protein: CASSEVGARADTQYF. Written as DNA, the CDR3 is TGTGCCAGCAGCGAAGTGGGCGCTCGAGCAGATACGCAGTATTTT. Full variable domain (missing parts from reference TRBV9 and TRBJ2-3): DSGVTQTPKHLITATGQRVTLRCSPRSGDLSVYWYQQSLDQGLQFLIQYYNGEERAKGNILERFSAQQFPDLHSELNLSSLELGDSALYFCASSEVGARADTQYFGPGTRLTVL.

This chain connects TRBV30 to TRBJ2-2; D is uncertain. V was trimmed by 4 bases and J by 5 bases, leaving 14 bases between them. In germline, CDR1 is GTSNPN, CDR2 SVGIG (reference sequence). The length of the CDR3 is 14 residues. The CDR3 DNA sequence: TGTGCCTGGACCCGTTTCGAGGAGACCGGGGAGCTGTTTTTT. The encoded protein is CAWTRFEETGELFF.

V gene TRBV30 combines with J gene TRBJ1-4, with 7 positions matching TRBD1. There are 11 residues in the CDR3. The germline gives CDR1 GTSNPN, CDR2 SVGIG (reference sequence). Written as DNA, the CDR3 is TGTGCTCGGGACAGTAATGAAAAACTGTTTTTT. This codes for CARDSNEKLFF.

This clone was seen many times. The chain couples TRBV6-6 to TRBJ2-1, with TRBD1 as a possible D gene (5 bases). The germline V and J ends were trimmed by 6 bases and 4 bases, with 7 bases remaining between them. Per the germline V gene, CDR1 is MNHNY and CDR2 is SVGAGI (reference sequence). The CDR3 contains 12 residues. Here the CDR3 reads CASSDSYNEQFF. The CDR3 DNA reads as TGTGCCAGCAGCGACAGTTACAATGAGCAGTTCTTC.

The J gene is TRBJ2-1, the V gene TRBV5-1; TRBD2 agrees at 11 bases. There are 15 residues in the CDR3. CDR1 and CDR2 (germline): SGHRS, YFSETQ. Trimming at V came to 4 bases and at J to 4 bases, leaving 4 bases not matched to a gene. CDR3 sequence (DNA): TGCGCCAGCAGCATAGCGGGAGGGGAATACAATGAGCAGTTCTTC. The encoded protein is CASSIAGGEYNEQFF.

V usage is TRBV27 and J usage is TRBJ2-7; TRBD1 agrees at 9 bases. Germline assignment: CDR1 MNHEY and CDR2 SMNVEV (reference sequence). This CDR3 spans 14 amino acids. Germline trimming cut 4 bases from V and 5 bases from J; bases unmatched to any gene: 6. CDR3 in amino acids: CASSSRQGGDEQYF. CDR3 nucleotides: TGTGCCAGCAGTTCCCGACAGGGGGGCGACGAGCAGTACTTC.